Below, 5 T cell receptor beta chains from the same sample are listed, as sequenced in a study of siplizumab effects on memory and regulatory T cells (dated 2019 in TCRdb). Preparation of the library involved the immunoSEQ multiplex PCR assay. The immuneACCESS repertoire file appears here via TCRdb, limited to in-frame rearrangements. These files lack a portion of the clones; in checked studies, under half of the deficit traces to unresolved V genes, and the cause of the others is not known. This sample lists about 69,000 clones; around nine tenths were detected once. The biggest ten clones account for 1.7% of the sample. The material sequenced was Tregs sorted from blood. The origin of the receptors is a human donor in good health.

This sequence joins TRBV6-1 and TRBJ2-2; D might be TRBD1 (6 bases). CDR1 is MNHNS and CDR2 is SASEGT in the germline V gene. The CDR3 consists of 13 residues. Trimming cost V 6 bases and J 4 bases, with 9 bases left between them. The CDR3 DNA reads TGTGCCAGCAGACAGGGCCGCACCGGGGAGCTGTTTTTT. Amino acids: CASRQGRTGELFF.

This clone was observed a single time. The V call is TRBV9, the J call TRBJ1-2; TRBD1 aligns across 7 bases. This CDR3 spans 14 amino acids. CDR1 SGDLS and CDR2 YYNGEE come from the germline V gene. The V segment lost 4 bases and the J segment 8 bases; nucleotides outside the gene matches: 11. This CDR3 reads CASSPQTGWWGYTF. The CDR3 DNA follows: TGTGCCAGCAGCCCCCAGACAGGGTGGTGGGGCTACACCTTC.

This chain joins TRBV18 and TRBJ2-5, with TRBD1 identical over 9 bases. There are 13 residues in the CDR3. Germline V gene sequence: CDR1 KGHSH, CDR2 LQKENI. Losses at the gene ends were 4 bases for V and 5 bases for J; bases not matched to a gene: 2. The CDR3 DNA reads as TGTGCCAGCTCACACAGGGGGCAGGAGACCCAGTACTTC. Protein product: CASSHRGQETQYF. Based on the CDR3 plus reference TRBV18 and TRBJ2-5, the full variable domain is NAGVMQNPRHLVRRRGQEARLRCSPMKGHSHVYWYRQLPEEGLKFMVYLQKENIIDESGMPKERFSAEFPKEGPSILRIQQVVRGDSAAYFCASSHRGQETQYFGPGTRLLVL.

A few counts support this clone. The chain combines TRBV19 with TRBJ1-1; D uncertain. Germline V gene data show CDR1 as LNHDA and CDR2 as SQIVND (reference sequence). CDR3 length equals 12 residues. V lost 4 bases, J lost 3 bases, and 6 bases lay in between. CDR3 sequence: CASSRRYTEAFF. The CDR3 DNA is TGTGCCAGTAGTAGGAGGTACACTGAAGCTTTCTTT. Variable domain in full (rest from reference TRBV19 and TRBJ1-1): DGGITQSPKYLFRKEGQNVTLSCEQNLNHDAMYWYRQDPGQGLRLIYYSQIVNDFQKGDIAEGYSVSREKKESFPLTVTSAQKNPTAFYLCASSRRYTEAFFGQGTRLTVV.

This chain connects TRBV18 to TRBJ2-1; no clear D gene. The V end was cut by 3 bases, the J end by 4 bases, with 7 bases between. The CDR3 sequence is 13 residues long. CDR1 is KGHSH, CDR2 LQKENI, per germline. The DNA for the CDR3 is TGTGCCAGCTCACCCCTACGGTACAATGAGCAGTTCTTC. Amino acids: CASSPLRYNEQFF. Variable domain in full (rest from reference TRBV18 and TRBJ2-1): NAGVMQNPRHLVRRRGQEARLRCSPMKGHSHVYWYRQLPEEGLKFMVYLQKENIIDESGMPKERFSAEFPKEGPSILRIQQVVRGDSAAYFCASSPLRYNEQFFGPGTRLTVL.